The TCR beta chain described here comes from a study of T cell responses to AZD1222 COVID-19 vaccine listed by TCRdb under 2021. About the full investigation: AZD1222 recipients whose second dose came at about 4 weeks and those whose second dose came at about 12 weeks were combined into one group, since spike-specific TCR depth and breadth did not differ between the two schedules. TCR sequencing covered 230 or so trial participants: around 210 given two doses of AZD1222 and 26 given two doses of MenACWY control vaccine. Trial participants were enrolled by age into 18-55, 56-69 and 70-plus year subgroups, with 148, 28 and 57 TCR-sequenced participants respectively.

The CDR3 regions of human TCRbeta chains were analyzed by immunosequencing. The published analysis was carried out like this. TCRs in the repertoires were compared against a reference library of SARS-CoV-2-specific TCRs that had been generated with the MIRA antigen-specificity platform. Breadth meant the fraction of unique TCRs that were SARS-CoV-2-associated, whereas depth meant the fraction of total T cells that were SARS-CoV-2-associated. Using the MIRA data, each spike-specific TCR was mapped to the spike region that the TCR reacts to and placed in a CD4 or CD8 class. Log10-transformed breadth and depth values were compared by one-way ANOVA with Sidak's multiple comparisons tests. TCRdb provides this immuneACCESS table in a form limited to in-frame rearrangements. Some clones are lacking; in checked studies, under half of them reflect an unresolved V gene, and why the rest are absent is not known. V, J and clone size are taken as reported in that table, and D and trimming were inferred from the DNA itself. This sample holds tens of thousands of clones; under 90% were observed only once. Roughly 10% of the sample comes from the top ten.

From its cysteine to its phenylalanine, the CDR3 spans 15 amino acids. The sequence is cut down to CDR3 DNA, 45 bases in frame from base 1. Germline trimming amounts to 7 bases on V and 3 bases on J, with 6 as the count of junction bases outside the gene matches. As encoded in the germline V gene, CDR1 is MNHEY while CDR2 is SVGAGI. Turning to this clone: What this receptor recognizes is not known. Nothing much larger sits one base from this clone, and base qualities are not available.

What the work shows at the level of the full study, not this receptor alone: The 56-69-year group was small, and its depth increase did not reach significance, likely because of low power. Nearly half of unique spike-specific TCRs reportedly recognized epitopes outside regions mutated in the B.1.351 and B.1.1.7 variants. A significant rise in spike-specific TCR breadth and depth was observed after two AZD1222 doses relative to day 0 and relative to MenACWY recipients. Because no day 14 peak-response samples were available, repertoires were characterized only after the peak T cell response. The whole spike protein was spanned by vaccine-associated CD4 TCRs, and dominant responses were seen in regions 160-218 and 743-854. Conclusions about previously exposed vaccinees were limited because only six AZD1222 recipients were SARS-CoV-2 seropositive at baseline. Participants were mostly white British, with more females than males. The authors suggested clonal diversity may have been underestimated.

The sample's time point label is to be understood as: baseline before first vaccination. Vaccinee samples were obtained from the UK trials COV001 and COV002, which included a single-blind randomized controlled phase 2/3 trial of AZD1222 (ChAdOx1 nCoV-19) in healthy adults. Trial participant PBMC samples were collected at day 0 and day 28 after the second dose for TCRbeta chain sequencing. The specimen comprised peripheral blood, sampled on day 0 of AZD1222 vaccination. The sequence derives from an adult in good health. The sequence joins TRBV6-5 to TRBJ2-2, and 9 bases in between align with TRBD1. The CDR3 region: CASKGTGRDTGELFF. The DNA sequence follows: TGTGCCAGCAAAGGGACAGGGAGGGACACCGGGGAGCTGTTTTTT.